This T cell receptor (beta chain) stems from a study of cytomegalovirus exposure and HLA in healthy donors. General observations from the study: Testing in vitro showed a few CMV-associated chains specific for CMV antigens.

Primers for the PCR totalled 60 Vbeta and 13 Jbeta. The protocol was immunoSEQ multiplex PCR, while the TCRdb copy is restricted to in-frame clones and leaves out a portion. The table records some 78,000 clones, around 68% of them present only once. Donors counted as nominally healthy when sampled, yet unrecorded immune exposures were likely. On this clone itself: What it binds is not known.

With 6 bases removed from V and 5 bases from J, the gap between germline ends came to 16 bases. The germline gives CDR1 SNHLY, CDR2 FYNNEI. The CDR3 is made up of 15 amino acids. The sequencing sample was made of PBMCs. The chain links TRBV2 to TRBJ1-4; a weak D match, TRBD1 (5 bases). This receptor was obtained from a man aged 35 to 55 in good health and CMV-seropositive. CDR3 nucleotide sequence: TGTGCCAGCAGCCTAAACACAGGTCTGAATGAAAAACTGTTTTTT. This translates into CASSLNTGLNEKLFF.